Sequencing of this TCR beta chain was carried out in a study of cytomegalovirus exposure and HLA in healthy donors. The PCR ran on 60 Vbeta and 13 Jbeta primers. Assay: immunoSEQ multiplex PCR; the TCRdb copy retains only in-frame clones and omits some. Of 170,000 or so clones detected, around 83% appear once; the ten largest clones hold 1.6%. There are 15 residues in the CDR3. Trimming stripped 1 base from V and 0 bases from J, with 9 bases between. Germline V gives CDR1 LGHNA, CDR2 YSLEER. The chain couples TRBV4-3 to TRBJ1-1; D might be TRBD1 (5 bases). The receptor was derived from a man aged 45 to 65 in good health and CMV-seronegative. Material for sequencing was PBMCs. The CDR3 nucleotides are TGCGCCAGCAGCCAAGCGGCAGGGATGAACACTGAAGCTTTCTTT. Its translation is CASSQAAGMNTEAFF.